This T cell receptor beta chain was captured in a study of T cells after yellow fever vaccination. Findings and limits, study-wide: There was a small share of clonotypes that showed up in both the CD4 and CD8 compartments.

UMIs and a universal primer site were added when TCR cDNA was made by 5'RACE template switching. TCRdb independently ran MiXCR on the 5' RACE reads; one entry per CDR3 protein. The table lists 25,000 to 35,000 distinct CDR3 sequences, just under 6.5% of them singletons. Germline trimming cut 6 bases from V and 7 bases from J; bases unmatched to any gene: 20. The V gene's germline CDR1 is GTSNPN and CDR2 SVGIG (reference sequence). This CDR3 is built from 16 residues. This clonotype showed up just a few times. This chain joins TRBV30 and TRBJ2-7; 8 nucleotides match TRBD2. The source is a man aged 25-45 years who received the YFV17D yellow fever vaccine. Sequenced here: PBMCs, either bulk or a sorted T-cell subset (CD4+, CD8+, memory, or dextramer-sorted; not recorded which), sampled on the day of the yellow fever booster vaccination. The CDR3 coding sequence is TGTGCCTGTCTAACGACCGGGACTAGGAATGTTGTAGAGCAGTACTTC. Encoded protein: CACLTTGTRNVVEQYF.